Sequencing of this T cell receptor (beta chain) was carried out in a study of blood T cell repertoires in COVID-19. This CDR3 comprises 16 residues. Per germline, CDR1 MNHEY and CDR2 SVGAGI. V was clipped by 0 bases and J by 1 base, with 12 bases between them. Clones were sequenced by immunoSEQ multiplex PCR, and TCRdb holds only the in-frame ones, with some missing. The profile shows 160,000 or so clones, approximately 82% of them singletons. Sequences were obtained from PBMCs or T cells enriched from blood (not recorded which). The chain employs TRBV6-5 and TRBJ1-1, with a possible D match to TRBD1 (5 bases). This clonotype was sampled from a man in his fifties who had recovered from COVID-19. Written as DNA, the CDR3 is TGTGCCAGCAGTTACTCCCCAGGGCTAAGGAACACTGAAGCTTTCTTT. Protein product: CASSYSPGLRNTEAFF.